This TCR beta chain stems from a study of blood T cell repertoires in COVID-19. V lost 0 bases, J lost 12 bases, and 10 bases stayed unmatched. Germline-derived CDR1 and CDR2 are SGHRS and YFSETQ. The CDR3 contains 15 residues. This clone was counted between two and nine times. Data came from immunoSEQ multiplex PCR; TCRdb stores just in-frame clones and leaves some out. The sample holds 35,000 to 55,000 clones; around 83% are singletons and the top ten take 13%. The clonotype originates from a woman between 70 and 85 years old in a cohort sampled during active COVID-19. The rearrangement links TRBV5-1 to TRBJ2-1; 9 bases fit TRBD2. The sample was peripheral blood. The CDR3 region is CASSLDAGGPSGQFF. Here the CDR3 DNA reads TGCGCCAGCAGCTTGGATGCGGGAGGGCCCTCAGGGCAGTTCTTC.